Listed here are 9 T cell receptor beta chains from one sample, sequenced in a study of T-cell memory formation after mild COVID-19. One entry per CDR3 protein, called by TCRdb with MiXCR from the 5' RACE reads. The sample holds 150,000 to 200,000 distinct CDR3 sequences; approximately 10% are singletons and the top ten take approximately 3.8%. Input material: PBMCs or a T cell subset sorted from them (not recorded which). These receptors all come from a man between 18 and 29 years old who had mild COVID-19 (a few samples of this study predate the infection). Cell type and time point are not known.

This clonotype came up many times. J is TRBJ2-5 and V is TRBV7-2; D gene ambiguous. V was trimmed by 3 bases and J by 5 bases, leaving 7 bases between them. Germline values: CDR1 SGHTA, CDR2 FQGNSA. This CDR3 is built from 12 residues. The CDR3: CASSFSSETQYF. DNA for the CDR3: TGTGCCAGCAGCTTTAGTTCGGAGACCCAGTACTTC.

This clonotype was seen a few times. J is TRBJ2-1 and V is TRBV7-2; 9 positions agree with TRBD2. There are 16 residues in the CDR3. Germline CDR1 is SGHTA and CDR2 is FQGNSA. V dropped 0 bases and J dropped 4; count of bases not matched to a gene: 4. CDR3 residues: CASSLARLAGYNEQFF. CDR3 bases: TGTGCCAGCAGCTTAGCGAGGCTAGCGGGGTACAATGAGCAGTTCTTC.

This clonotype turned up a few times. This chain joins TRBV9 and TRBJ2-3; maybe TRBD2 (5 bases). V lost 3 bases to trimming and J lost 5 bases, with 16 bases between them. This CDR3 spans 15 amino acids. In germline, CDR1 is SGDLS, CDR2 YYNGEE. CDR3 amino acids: CASSERAGVGDTQYF. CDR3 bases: TGTGCCAGCAGCGAGAGGGCTGGCGTGGGAGATACGCAGTATTTT.

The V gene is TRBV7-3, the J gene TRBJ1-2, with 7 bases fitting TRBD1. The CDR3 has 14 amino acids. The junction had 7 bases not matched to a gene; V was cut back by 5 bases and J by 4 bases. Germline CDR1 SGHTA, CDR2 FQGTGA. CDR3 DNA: TGTGCCAGCAGCCCCGACAGGGAAAGCTATGGCTACACCTTC. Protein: CASSPDRESYGYTF. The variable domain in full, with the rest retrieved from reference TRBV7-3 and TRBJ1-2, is GAGVSQTPSNKVTEKGKYVELRCDPISGHTALYWYRQSLGQGPEFLIYFQGTGAADDSGLPNDRFFAVRPEGSVSTLKIQRTERGDSAVYLCASSPDRESYGYTFGSGTRLTVV.

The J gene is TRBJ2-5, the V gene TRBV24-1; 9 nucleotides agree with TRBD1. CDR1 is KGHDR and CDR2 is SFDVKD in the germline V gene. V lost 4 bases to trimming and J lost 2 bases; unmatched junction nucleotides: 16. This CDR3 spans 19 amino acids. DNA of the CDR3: TGTGCCACCAGTGACCACAGTCTGCGGGACAGGGATGGACAAGAGACCCAGTACTTC. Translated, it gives CATSDHSLRDRDGQETQYF.

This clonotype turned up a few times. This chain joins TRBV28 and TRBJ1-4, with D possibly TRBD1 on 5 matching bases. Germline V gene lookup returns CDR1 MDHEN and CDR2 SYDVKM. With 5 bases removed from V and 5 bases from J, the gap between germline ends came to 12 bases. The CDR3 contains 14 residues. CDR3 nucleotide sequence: TGTGCCAGCAGTCACCGGGGGGGGAATGAAAAACTGTTTTTT. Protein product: CASSHRGGNEKLFF.

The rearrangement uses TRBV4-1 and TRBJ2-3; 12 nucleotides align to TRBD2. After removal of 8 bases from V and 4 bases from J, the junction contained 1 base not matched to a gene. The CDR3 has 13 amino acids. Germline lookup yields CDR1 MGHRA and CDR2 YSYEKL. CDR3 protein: CASASGGADTQYF. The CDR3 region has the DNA TGCGCCAGCGCTAGCGGGGGGGCAGATACGCAGTATTTT.

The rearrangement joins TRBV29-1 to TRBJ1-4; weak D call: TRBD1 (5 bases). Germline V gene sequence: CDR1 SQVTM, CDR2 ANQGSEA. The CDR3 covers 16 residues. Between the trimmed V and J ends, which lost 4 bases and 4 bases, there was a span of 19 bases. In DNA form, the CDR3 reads TGCAGCGTTGGTGTGCGGCTGAAAAGGGGTAATGAAAAACTGTTTTTT. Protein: CSVGVRLKRGNEKLFF.

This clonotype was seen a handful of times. CDR3 region: CAAHPGQGQETQYF. DNA of the CDR3: TGTGCCGCGCACCCGGGCCAGGGACAAGAGACCCAGTACTTC. The rearrangement uses TRBV30 and TRBJ2-5; D perhaps matches TRBD1 (5 bases). The CDR3 has 14 amino acids. The germline CDR1 and CDR2 sequences are GTSNPN and SVGIG (reference sequence). V dropped 8 bases and J dropped 2 bases, with 18 bases sitting between them.